One and the same sample provided the 20 T cell receptor beta chains below, sequenced in a study of blood T cells in healthy people across ages. A second PCR, run for roughly 7 to 12 cycles, used a sample-barcoded 5' primer plus a J-beta primer mix. TCRdb fed the 5' RACE reads into MiXCR, producing one record per CDR3 protein. Here the sample spans some 900,000 distinct CDR3 sequences, under 50% being singletons. The sample comprised blood. The receptors here all came from a man younger than 45 in good health.

For the CDR3, the DNA is TGTGCCAGCAGTCCGTTCGTGGGGACGGACGGCTACACCTTC. Translated: CASSPFVGTDGYTF. The rearrangement joins TRBV2 to TRBJ1-2; TRBD1 might be the D (5 bases). The CDR3 runs 14 residues. Germline V gene sequence: CDR1 SNHLY, CDR2 FYNNEI. V lost 5 bases to trimming and J lost 8 bases, with 18 bases between them.

The genes are TRBV20-1 and TRBJ2-1, with D maybe TRBD1 (8 bases). CDR1 DFQATT and CDR2 SNEGSKA come from the germline V gene (reference sequence). The CDR3 runs to 16 residues. V was cut by 3 bases and J by 0 bases, with 15 bases left in between. The CDR3 DNA reads TGCAGTGCTAGGGAAACAGGGGGGGGCTCCTACAATGAGCAGTTCTTC. Its protein product is CSARETGGGSYNEQFF.

Only a few counts were recorded for this clonotype. This chain joins TRBV20-1 and TRBJ2-7; TRBD1 aligns across 11 bases. The CDR3 totals 15 residues. V shed 0 bases, J shed 4 bases, and the junction held 5 bases outside the gene matches. CDR1 and CDR2 from the germline V gene are DFQATT and SNEGSKA (reference sequence). CDR3 amino acids: CSAREWGQGGYEQYF. CDR3 DNA: TGCAGTGCTAGAGAGTGGGGACAGGGGGGGTACGAGCAGTACTTC.

This clonotype was seen a few times. The chain employs TRBV7-2 and TRBJ2-1; D gene ambiguous. The CDR3 is made up of 13 amino acids. The germline CDR1 and CDR2 sequences are SGHTA and FQGNSA. V was clipped by 4 bases and J by 8 bases, with 12 bases between them. CDR3 coding DNA: TGTGCCAGCAGCTCCTCGCAAGGGTATGAGCAGTTCTTC. This translates into CASSSSQGYEQFF. The variable domain in full, with the rest retrieved from reference TRBV7-2 and TRBJ2-1, is GAGVSQSPSNKVTEKGKDVELRCDPISGHTALYWYRQSLGQGLEFLIYFQGNSAPDKSGLPSDRFSAERTGGSVSTLTIQRTQQEDSAVYLCASSSSQGYEQFFGPGTRLTVL.

This clonotype has more than one count but fewer than ten. V usage is TRBV7-2 and J usage is TRBJ2-2; 11 positions agree with TRBD1. Germline V gene lookup returns CDR1 SGHTA and CDR2 FQGNSA. The ends lost 5 bases at V and 7 bases at J; junction bases unmatched: 9. The CDR3 is made up of 16 amino acids. The CDR3 sequence is CASSRARTGGGGELFF. CDR3 bases: TGTGCCAGCAGCCGAGCTAGGACAGGGGGCGGCGGGGAGCTGTTTTTT.

The count of this clonotype is one. A junction end diverges from the germline sequence, so it may reflect a read error. V and J are TRBV30 and TRBJ2-5; the D gene could be TRBD1 or TRBD2 (5 bases each). The CDR3 is made up of 11 amino acids. Germline values: CDR1 GTSNPN, CDR2 SVGIG (reference sequence). The CDR3 DNA reads TGTGCCGGGAGTGTACAGGTTGGGTGGTACTTC. The encoded protein is CAGSVQVGWYF.

This clonotype turned up a few times. V is TRBV12-3 or TRBV12-4 and J is TRBJ2-7, with TRBD2 matching over 7 bases. This CDR3 region has 14 residues. V dropped 5 bases and J dropped 7; count of bases not matched to a gene: 11. The CDR3 sequence: CASSERGPLKEQYF. The CDR3, as DNA: TGTGCCAGCAGTGAGCGGGGCCCTTTAAAGGAGCAGTACTTC.

In its sample, this clonotype was seen many times. The chain employs TRBV5-4 and TRBJ1-2, with 7 bases fitting TRBD1. The junction had 5 bases not matched to a gene; V was cut back by 4 bases and J by 2 bases. Germline V gene lookup returns CDR1 SGHNT and CDR2 YYREEE (reference sequence). The CDR3 covers 14 residues. The chain's CDR3 is CASSPDRPNYGYTF. In DNA form, the CDR3 reads TGTGCCAGCAGCCCGGACAGGCCCAACTATGGCTACACCTTC. The whole variable domain, remainder taken from reference TRBV5-4 and TRBJ1-2, is ETGVTQSPTHLIKTRGQQVTLRCSSQSGHNTVSWYQQALGQGPQFIFQYYREEENGRGNFPPRFSGLQFPNYSSELNVNALELDDSALYLCASSPDRPNYGYTFGSGTRLTVV.

In this sample, this clonotype turned up many times. The chain uses TRBV29-1 and TRBJ2-6, with 8 bases that match TRBD1. This CDR3 has 18 amino acids. The V segment lost 3 bases and the J segment 1 base; nucleotides outside the gene matches: 11. CDR1 is SQVTM, CDR2 ANQGSEA, per germline. CDR3 DNA sequence: TGCAGCGTTGAGGCCCCGGGACAGGATCTTTCTGGGGCCAACGTCCTGACTTTC. This sequence encodes CSVEAPGQDLSGANVLTF.

This clonotype was found a few times. This chain uses TRBV29-1 with TRBJ1-2, with D tentatively TRBD1 (6 bases). The germline gives CDR1 SQVTM, CDR2 ANQGSEA. V shed 5 bases and J shed 6 bases, with 19 bases lying between them. The CDR3 is made up of 14 amino acids. The DNA of the CDR3 is TGCAGCGTTTCAGATGGGGGGCAGCGGCATGGCTACACCTTC. It yields the protein CSVSDGGQRHGYTF.

This clonotype has at least ten counts. The rearrangement uses TRBV29-1 and TRBJ2-7, with 7 bases matching TRBD1. CDR1 and CDR2 from the germline V gene are SQVTM and ANQGSEA. The CDR3 is made up of 12 amino acids. Unmatched junction bases numbered 7, after V lost 5 bases and J lost 6 bases. The CDR3 DNA is TGCAGCGTTAAACAGACAGGGATCGAGCAGTACTTC. Amino acid sequence: CSVKQTGIEQYF.

V gene TRBV24-1 combines with J gene TRBJ2-4, with D possibly being TRBD2 (6 bases). The J call may be wrong; the DNA end is better matched by TRBJ2-7. The CDR3 runs to 15 residues. Germline V gives CDR1 KGHDR, CDR2 SFDVKD. CDR3 nucleotides: TGTGCCACCAGTGACTCGGGACGGGGGAAAGGCGAGCAGTACTTC. It encodes CATSDSGRGKGEQYF.

This clonotype has just one count. V gene TRBV3-1 combines with J gene TRBJ2-5, with TRBD2 matching over 11 bases. This CDR3 has 16 amino acids. CDR1 and CDR2 from the germline V gene are LGHDT and YNNKEL (reference sequence). V gave up 2 bases and J gave up 7 bases; unmatched junction bases: 9. CDR3 protein: CASSQLLAGATGTQYF. CDR3 in DNA: TGTGCCAGCAGCCAACTACTAGCGGGGGCAACAGGGACCCAGTACTTC.

The gene calls are TRBV20-1 and TRBJ2-1, with D possibly matching TRBD1 (5 bases). CDR1 is DFQATT, CDR2 SNEGSKA, per germline (reference sequence). The V end lost 5 bases, the J end lost 7 bases, and 18 bases lay between the germline ends. This CDR3 comprises 14 residues. The CDR3 nucleotides are TGCAGTGCTTCCTTAGGGGCTATCAGGAATGAGCAGTTCTTC. Amino acids: CSASLGAIRNEQFF.

The V gene is TRBV20-1, the J gene TRBJ2-5, with 10 bases aligning to TRBD2. The end of the DNA is better explained by TRBJ2-4, so the J call may be wrong. The length of the CDR3 is 12 residues. Germline V lookup: CDR1 DFQATT, CDR2 SNEGSKA (reference sequence). As DNA, the CDR3 is TGCAGTGCTAGAGGACTAGCGGGCATTCAGTACTTC. Translated, it gives CSARGLAGIQYF.

In this sample, this clonotype turned up a few times. This CDR3 reads CSVERGGTHEQYF. In DNA form, the CDR3 reads TGCAGCGTAGAGCGGGGGGGCACCCACGAGCAGTACTTC. This chain uses TRBV29-1 with TRBJ2-7, with 10 bases aligning to TRBD2. This CDR3 is 13 amino acids long. After removal of 6 bases from V and 5 bases from J, the junction contained 7 bases not matched to a gene. From germline, CDR1 is SQVTM and CDR2 ANQGSEA.

The chain is built from TRBV7-2 and TRBJ2-3; maybe TRBD2 (6 bases). CDR1 is SGHTA, CDR2 FQGNSA, per germline. This CDR3 has 16 amino acids. V was clipped by 5 bases and J by 0 bases, with 15 bases between them. CDR3 protein: CASSTKGGVSTDTQYF. CDR3 DNA sequence: TGTGCCAGCAGCACCAAGGGCGGGGTCAGCACAGATACGCAGTATTTT.

This clonotype was recorded a few times. CDR3 loop: CASKGLNEQFF. CDR3 nucleotide sequence: TGTGCCAGCAAGGGGTTAAATGAGCAGTTCTTC. This chain connects TRBV12-3 or TRBV12-4 to TRBJ2-1, with a tentative D call TRBD1 (5 bases). The CDR3 is made up of 11 amino acids. Trimming removed 7 bases at V and 7 bases at J, with 8 bases between.

J is TRBJ2-7 and V is TRBV29-1, with 7 bases aligning to TRBD2. CDR1 and CDR2 from the germline V gene are SQVTM and ANQGSEA. The CDR3 is made up of 14 amino acids. The J segment lost 4 bases and the V segment lost 7 bases, leaving 13 bases of the junction unmatched. Written as DNA, the CDR3 is TGCAGCGCTGGTGACGGGGGGTCCGGTTACGAGCAGTACTTC. It is translated as CSAGDGGSGYEQYF.

In this sample, this clonotype turned up a few times. V gene TRBV28 combines with J gene TRBJ2-2; unclear D gene. Germline CDR1 is MDHEN and CDR2 is SYDVKM. CDR3 length: 15 amino acids. Trimming stripped 5 bases from V and 1 base from J, with 11 bases between. This CDR3 reads CASSTSQLNTGELFF. DNA of the CDR3: TGTGCCAGCAGTACATCACAACTGAACACCGGGGAGCTGTTTTTT. The variable domain in full, with the rest retrieved from reference TRBV28 and TRBJ2-2, is DVKVTQSSRYLVKRTGEKVFLECVQDMDHENMFWYRQDPGLGLRLIYFSYDVKMKEKGDIPEGYSVSREKKERFSLILESASTNQTSMYLCASSTSQLNTGELFFGEGSRLTVL.